The clone carrying this T cell receptor (beta chain) occurred many times. This record belongs to a study of T cells in Graves' hyperthyroidism and ophthalmopathy. From RNA transcripts, TCR beta CDR3 regions were amplified. RT-PCR in the first round (using the HTBI primer set) targeted the TCR CDR3. Via MiXCR, TCRdb re-called the multiplex PCR reads, giving one row per CDR3 protein. The top ten hold approximately 5.7% of the sample, which has hundreds of thousands of distinct CDR3 sequences, around 13% seen once. The diagnoses drew upon clinical symptoms, serum thyroxine and TRAb, thyroid ultrasound and orbital computed tomography. V lost 1 base and J 3 bases, leaving 6 bases between the germline ends. Germline assignment: CDR1 KGHDR and CDR2 SFDVKD. This CDR3 is 14 amino acids long.

The sample consisted of blood. The TCR comes from a woman under 40 with Graves' hyperthyroidism that later progressed to Graves' ophthalmopathy. The genes are TRBV24-1 and TRBJ2-1, with D possibly matching TRBD1 (5 bases). CDR3 in amino acids: CATSDLGDYNEQFF. CDR3 bases: TGTGCCACCAGTGATTTAGGGGACTACAATGAGCAGTTCTTC.